The T cell receptor (beta chain) under discussion was sequenced for a study of Ad26.COV2.S vaccination and SARS-CoV-2 variants. The wider study: Participants got Ad26.COV2.S intramuscularly, once or twice 56 days apart. General study results and limits: Vaccinees and placebo recipients showed similar non-spike TCR breadth. Reports say spike-specific CD8+ and CD4+ T cell responses covered substantial breadth after vaccination.

The table came from immunoSEQ multiplex PCR; TCRdb's copy has only in-frame clones and leaves some out. The data hold hundreds of thousands of clones, with 70% to 90% observed a single time. Treatment meaning: over 15 received Ad26.COV2.S at low or high dose, single or two shots; about 5 received placebo; per-sample allocation not given. The study sampled participants on day 63 after the first vaccine or placebo injection. Expressing Wuhan-strain SARS-CoV-2 spike, an Ad26 vector served as the vaccine. Details on this clone: Its antigen is still unknown.

CDR1 is MNHEY and CDR2 is SMNVEV in the germline V gene (reference sequence). CDR3 size: 14 residues. V was clipped by 5 bases and J by 4 bases, with 13 bases between them. The V call is TRBV27, the J call TRBJ2-3; possible D gene TRBD1, 5 bases. The material sequenced was peripheral blood, taken in a trial of Ad26.COV2.S vaccine versus placebo. The TCR was taken from a person between 18 and 59 years old who received the Ad26.COV2.S COVID-19 vaccine or a placebo. CDR3: CASSSFRAPDTQYF. The CDR3 DNA reads TGTGCCAGCAGTAGTTTCAGGGCCCCAGATACGCAGTATTTT.